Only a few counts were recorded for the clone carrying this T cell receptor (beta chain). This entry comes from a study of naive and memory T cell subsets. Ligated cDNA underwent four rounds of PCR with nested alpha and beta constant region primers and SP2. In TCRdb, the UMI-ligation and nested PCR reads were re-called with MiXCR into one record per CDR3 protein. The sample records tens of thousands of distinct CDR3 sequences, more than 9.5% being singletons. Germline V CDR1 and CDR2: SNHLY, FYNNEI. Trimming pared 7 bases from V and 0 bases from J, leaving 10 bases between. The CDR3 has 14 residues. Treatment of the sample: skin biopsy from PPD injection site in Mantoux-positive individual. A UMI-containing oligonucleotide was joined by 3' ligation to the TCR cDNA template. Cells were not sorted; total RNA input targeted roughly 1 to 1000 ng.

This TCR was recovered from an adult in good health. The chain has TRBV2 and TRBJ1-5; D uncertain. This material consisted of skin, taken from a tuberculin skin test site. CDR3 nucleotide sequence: TGTGCCAGCAAACGCGGAGATAGCAATCAGCCCCAGCATTTT. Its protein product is CASKRGDSNQPQHF.